Described below is a single TCR beta chain sequence and its context. Its antigen remains unidentified. Base-call qualities are not available, and no considerably larger clone is one nucleotide away. The data originate from a study of CD8 T cells in Susac syndrome (dated 2019 in TCRdb). With regard to the full study: Repertoire sequencing was used to test whether CD8+ T cell activation and differentiation in Susac syndrome was antigen driven. The investigation overall reported the following: The TCR sequencing and HLA analysis was acknowledged to have included a relatively small number of individuals.

RNA was extracted with the RNeasy kit and 0.5 to 1 ug was reverse transcribed using random hexamers. The immunoSEQ multiplex PCR assay, covering 54 Vbeta and 13 Jbeta segments, was used to amplify TCR beta CDR3 regions. PCR amplification bias was corrected using a synthetic template baseline for primer optimization and computational correction. In the original analysis: Only productive sequences were kept, with reads annotated to V, D and J genes according to IMGT and analyzed in immunoSEQ Analyzer. Clonality was computed as one minus Shannon entropy normalized by log2 of the number of productive unique sequences. For each patient and control, public and private clones were evaluated among the 100 most prevalent clones. A clone was defined as Susac-specific if it was absent from the healthy and MS cohorts, from some 980 published viral clones and from other ImmuneACCESS disease sequences. Clones were called with MiXCR by TCRdb after fastp trimmed the public reads at Q25, and only in-frame beta chains were retained. Here each entry gathers all rows of one CDR3 protein and keeps the most common genes and DNA. The V and J calls were not made by the authors but by TCRdb's processing. The sample table records 150,000 or so distinct CDR3 sequences; roughly 95% of these occur just once. Around 0.093% of the sample is in the top ten clones.

Peripheral blood CD8+ and CD4+ T cells from healthy donors, Susac syndrome patients and multiple sclerosis patients were profiled using high-throughput TCR beta sequencing. The multiple sclerosis controls were treatment-naive patients who had stable or active relapsing-remitting disease and met the revised McDonald criteria. Bulk CD8+ and CD4+ T cells were purified by magnetic negative isolation, while CD8+ TEMRA cells were enriched using FACS. Blood was collected in EDTA tubes and processed within 24 hours, with PBMCs isolated through density gradient centrifugation. PBMCs destined for TCR sequencing were cryopreserved in liquid nitrogen and later thawed in a 37 °C water bath. Purity of sorted or isolated CD4+, CD8+ and CD8+ TEMRA cells was at least 90%. CDR1 SGHNT and CDR2 YYREEE were looked up in the germline V gene (reference sequence). V drops 1 base and J drops 0 bases, leaving 13 bases in between. Inclusive of the bounding cysteine and phenylalanine, the CDR3 is 16 residues long. The sequence is cut down to CDR3 DNA, 48 bases in frame from base 1.

The chain uses TRBV5-4 and TRBJ1-1, with the D gene not confidently named. The clonotype was recovered from a human donor with multiple sclerosis. Sequencing was performed on CD4+ T cells from PBMCs. The CDR3 protein: CASSLSFGSMNTEAFF. Read as DNA, the sequence is TGTGCCAGCAGCTTGAGTTTCGGTTCAATGAACACTGAAGCTTTCTTT.